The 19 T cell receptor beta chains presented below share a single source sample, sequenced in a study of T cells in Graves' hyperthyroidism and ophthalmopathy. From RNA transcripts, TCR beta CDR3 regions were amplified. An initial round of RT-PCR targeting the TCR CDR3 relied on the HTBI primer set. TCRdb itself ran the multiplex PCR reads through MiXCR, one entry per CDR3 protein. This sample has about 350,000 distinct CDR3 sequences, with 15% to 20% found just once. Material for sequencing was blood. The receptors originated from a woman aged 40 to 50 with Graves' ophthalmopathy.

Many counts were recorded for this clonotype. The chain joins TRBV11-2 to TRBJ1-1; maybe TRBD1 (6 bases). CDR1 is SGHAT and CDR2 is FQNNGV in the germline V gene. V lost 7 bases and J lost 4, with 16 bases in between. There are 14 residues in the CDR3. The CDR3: CASTLGHRSTEAFF. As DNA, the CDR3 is TGTGCCAGCACCTTGGGACACCGGAGCACTGAAGCTTTCTTT.

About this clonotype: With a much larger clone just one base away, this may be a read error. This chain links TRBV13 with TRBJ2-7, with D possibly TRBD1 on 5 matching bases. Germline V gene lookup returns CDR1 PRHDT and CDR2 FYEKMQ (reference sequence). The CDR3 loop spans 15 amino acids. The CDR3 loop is CGSSLSQGATYEQYF. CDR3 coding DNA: TGTGGCAGCAGCTTAAGCCAGGGCGCAACCTACGAGCAGTACTTC.

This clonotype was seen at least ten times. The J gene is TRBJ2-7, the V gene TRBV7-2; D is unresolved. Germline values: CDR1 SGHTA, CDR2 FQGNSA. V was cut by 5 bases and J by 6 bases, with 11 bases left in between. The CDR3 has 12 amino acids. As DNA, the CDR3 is TGTGCCAGCAGCCGATCAAAGGGCGAGCAGTACTTC. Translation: CASSRSKGEQYF.

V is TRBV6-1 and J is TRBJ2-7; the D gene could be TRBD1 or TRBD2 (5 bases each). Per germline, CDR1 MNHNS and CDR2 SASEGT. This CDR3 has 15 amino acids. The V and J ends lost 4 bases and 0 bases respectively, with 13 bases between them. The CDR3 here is CASSGETVSSYEQYF. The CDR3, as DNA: TGTGCCAGCAGTGGGGAGACAGTCAGCTCCTACGAGCAGTACTTC.

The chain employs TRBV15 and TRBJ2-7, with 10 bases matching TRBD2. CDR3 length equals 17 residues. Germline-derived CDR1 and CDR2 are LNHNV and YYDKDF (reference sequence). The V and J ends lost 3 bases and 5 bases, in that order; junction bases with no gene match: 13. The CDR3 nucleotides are TGTGCCACCAGCAGGTCTCCCCCAACTAGCGGGATCAACGAGCAGTACTTC. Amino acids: CATSRSPPTSGINEQYF.

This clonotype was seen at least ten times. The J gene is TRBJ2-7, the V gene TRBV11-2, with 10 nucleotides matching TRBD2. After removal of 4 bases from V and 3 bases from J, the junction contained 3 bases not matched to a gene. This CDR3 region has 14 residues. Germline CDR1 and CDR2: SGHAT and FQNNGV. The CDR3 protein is CASSSGTSDYEQYF. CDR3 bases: TGTGCCAGCAGCTCCGGGACTAGCGACTACGAGCAGTACTTC. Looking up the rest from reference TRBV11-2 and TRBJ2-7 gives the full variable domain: EAGVAQSPRYKIIEKRQSVAFWCNPISGHATLYWYQQILGQGPKLLIQFQNNGVVDDSQLPKDRFSAERLKGVDSTLKIQPAKLEDSAVYLCASSSGTSDYEQYFGPGTRLTVT.

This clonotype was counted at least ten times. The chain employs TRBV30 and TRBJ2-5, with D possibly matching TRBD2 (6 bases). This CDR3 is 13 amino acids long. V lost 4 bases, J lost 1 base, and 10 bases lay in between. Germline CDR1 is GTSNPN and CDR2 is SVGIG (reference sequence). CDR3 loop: CAWIGDFQETQYF. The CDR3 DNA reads TGTGCCTGGATAGGGGACTTCCAAGAGACCCAGTACTTC.

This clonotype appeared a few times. CDR3 bases: TGTGCCAGCAGCTTAGGACAGGTAATGACTGAAGCTTTCTTT. Translated: CASSLGQVMTEAFF. V usage is TRBV11-2 and J usage is TRBJ1-1, with a weak D call TRBD1 (6 bases). V was cut by 1 base and J by 5 bases, with 11 bases left in between. Germline assignment: CDR1 SGHAT and CDR2 FQNNGV. The CDR3 totals 14 residues.

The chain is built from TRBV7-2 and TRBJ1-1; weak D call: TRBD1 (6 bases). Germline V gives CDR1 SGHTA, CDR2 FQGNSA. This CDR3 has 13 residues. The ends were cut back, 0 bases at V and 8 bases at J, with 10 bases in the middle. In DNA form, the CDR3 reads TGTGCCAGCAGCTTAGCGAATACAGGGGAAGCTTTCTTT. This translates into CASSLANTGEAFF.

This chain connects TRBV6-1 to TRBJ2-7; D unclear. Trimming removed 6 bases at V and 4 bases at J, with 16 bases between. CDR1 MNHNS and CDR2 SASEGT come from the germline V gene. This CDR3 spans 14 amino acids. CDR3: CASSGRGLKYEQYF. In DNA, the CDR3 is TGTGCCAGCAGCGGAAGAGGTTTGAAGTACGAGCAGTACTTC.

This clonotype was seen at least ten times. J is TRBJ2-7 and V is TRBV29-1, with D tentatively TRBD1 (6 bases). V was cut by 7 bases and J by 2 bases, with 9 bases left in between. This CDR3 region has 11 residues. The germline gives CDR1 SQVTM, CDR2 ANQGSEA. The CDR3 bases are TGCAGCGCAGGGGAAACCTACGAGCAGTACTTC. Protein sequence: CSAGETYEQYF.

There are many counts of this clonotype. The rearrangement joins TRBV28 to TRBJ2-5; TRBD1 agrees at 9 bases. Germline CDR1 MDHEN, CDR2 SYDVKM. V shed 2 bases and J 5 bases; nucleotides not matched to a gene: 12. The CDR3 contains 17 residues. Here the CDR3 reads CASSLTGRQGVGETQYF. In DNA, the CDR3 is TGTGCCAGCAGTTTAACGGGGAGACAGGGGGTCGGGGAGACCCAGTACTTC.

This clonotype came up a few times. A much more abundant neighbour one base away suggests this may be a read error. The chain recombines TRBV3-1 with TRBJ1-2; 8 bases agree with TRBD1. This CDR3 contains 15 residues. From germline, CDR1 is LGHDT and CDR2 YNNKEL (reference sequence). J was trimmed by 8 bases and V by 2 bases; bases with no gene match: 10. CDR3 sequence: CASSQPGQVLCGYTF. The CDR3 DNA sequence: TGTGCCAGCAGCCAACCGGGACAGGTCTTGTGCGGCTACACCTTC.

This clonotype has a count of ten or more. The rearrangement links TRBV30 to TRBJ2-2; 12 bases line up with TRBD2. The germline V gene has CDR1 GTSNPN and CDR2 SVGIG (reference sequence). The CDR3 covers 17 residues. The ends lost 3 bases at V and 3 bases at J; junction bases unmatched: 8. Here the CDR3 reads CAWSPFLAGGDTGELFF. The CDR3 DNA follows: TGTGCCTGGAGCCCTTTTCTAGCGGGAGGGGACACCGGGGAGCTGTTTTTT.

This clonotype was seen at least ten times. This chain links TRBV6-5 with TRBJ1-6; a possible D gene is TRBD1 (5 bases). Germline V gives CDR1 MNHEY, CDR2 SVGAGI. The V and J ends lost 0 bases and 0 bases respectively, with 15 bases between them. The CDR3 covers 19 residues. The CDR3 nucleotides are TGTGCCAGCAGTTACTCGATCACAGGATCGAGCTCCTATAATTCACCCCTCCACTTT. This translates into CASSYSITGSSSYNSPLHF.

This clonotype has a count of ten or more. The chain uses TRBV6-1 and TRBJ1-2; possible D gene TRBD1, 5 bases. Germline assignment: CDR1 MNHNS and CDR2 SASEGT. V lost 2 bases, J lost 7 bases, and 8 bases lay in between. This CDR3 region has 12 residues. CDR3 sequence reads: CASSESGLGYTF. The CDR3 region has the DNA TGTGCCAGCAGTGAATCAGGGCTTGGCTACACCTTC.

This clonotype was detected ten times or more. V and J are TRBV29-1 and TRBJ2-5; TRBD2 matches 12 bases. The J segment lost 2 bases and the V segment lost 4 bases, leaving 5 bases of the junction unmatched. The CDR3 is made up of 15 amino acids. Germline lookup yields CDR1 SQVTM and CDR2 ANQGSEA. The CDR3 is CSVGLAGVRQETQYF. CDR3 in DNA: TGCAGCGTTGGACTAGCGGGAGTAAGACAAGAGACCCAGTACTTC.

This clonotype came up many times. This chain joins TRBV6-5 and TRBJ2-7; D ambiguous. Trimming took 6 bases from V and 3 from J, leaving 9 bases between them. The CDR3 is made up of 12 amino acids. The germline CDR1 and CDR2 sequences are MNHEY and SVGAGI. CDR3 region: CASRPDIYEQYF. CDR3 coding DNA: TGTGCCAGCAGGCCAGACATCTACGAGCAGTACTTC.

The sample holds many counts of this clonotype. CDR3 sequence: CASSYLASNTEAFF. DNA for the CDR3: TGTGCCAGCAGTTACCTTGCTTCGAACACTGAAGCTTTCTTT. The chain joins TRBV6-2 or TRBV6-3 to TRBJ1-1; no firm D call. Germline loops: CDR1 MNHEY, CDR2 SVGEGT. The V end was cut by 2 bases, the J end by 1 base, with 8 bases between. The CDR3 sequence is 14 residues long.